The 17 T cell receptor beta chains below were found in one sample sequenced in a study of blood T cell repertoires in COVID-19. The protocol was immunoSEQ multiplex PCR, while the TCRdb copy is restricted to in-frame clones and leaves out a portion. In the table there are about 74,000 clones, roughly nine tenths of which are singletons. The sample was peripheral blood. Every receptor here comes from a human donor in a cohort sampled during active COVID-19.

This chain uses TRBV4-1 with TRBJ2-1, with 9 bases that match TRBD2. Trimming took 3 bases from V and 6 from J; bases not matched to a gene: 15. CDR1 and CDR2 from the germline V gene are MGHRA and YSYEKL. The CDR3 is 18 amino acids. The CDR3 DNA reads as TGCGCCAGCAGCCACGCGGGCGGGAGGGCCGTTTTAAGCAATGAGCAGTTCTTC. This gives the protein CASSHAGGRAVLSNEQFF.

CDR3 DNA sequence: TGTGCCAGCAGCCGGGGACAGGGAGTTTCAGATACGCAGTATTTT. This translates into CASSRGQGVSDTQYF. This chain uses TRBV6-5 with TRBJ2-3; 9 bases match TRBD1. Trimming took 6 bases from V and 4 from J; bases not matched to a gene: 8. The CDR3 contains 15 residues. The germline gives CDR1 MNHEY, CDR2 SVGAGI.

The chain couples TRBV10-3 to TRBJ2-1, with 10 bases identical to TRBD1. In germline, CDR1 is ENHRY, CDR2 SYGVKD. The V gene end was trimmed by 3 bases and the J gene end by 3 bases; junction bases not matched to a gene: 2. The length of the CDR3 is 15 residues. In DNA, the CDR3 is TGTGCCATCAGTGACGGGGACAGGGGCTACAATGAGCAGTTCTTC. Protein product: CAISDGDRGYNEQFF.

The V and J genes are TRBV15 and TRBJ2-7; no firm D call. Germline V CDR1 and CDR2: LNHNV, YYDKDF (reference sequence). The CDR3 has 13 residues. Trimming stripped 4 bases from V and 6 bases from J, with 13 bases between. In nucleotides, the CDR3 is TGTGCCACCAGCAATACTAATCTCGGCGAGCAGTACTTC. This gives the protein CATSNTNLGEQYF.

This clone has a single count. The V gene is TRBV7-9, the J gene TRBJ2-5; D uncertain. Germline V gives CDR1 SEHNR, CDR2 FQNEAQ (reference sequence). V shed 5 bases and J shed 3 bases, with 7 bases lying between them. The CDR3 covers 12 residues. The CDR3 DNA sequence: TGTGCCAGCAGCCTAATAAAAGAGACCCAGTACTTC. Translation: CASSLIKETQYF. Full variable domain (outside the CDR3, taken from reference TRBV7-9 and TRBJ2-5): DTGVSQNPRHKITKRGQNVTFRCDPISEHNRLYWYRQTLGQGPEFLTYFQNEAQLEKSRLLSDRFSAERPKGSFSTLEIQRTEQGDSAMYLCASSLIKETQYFGPGTRLLVL.

This chain connects TRBV2 to TRBJ2-5; D remains ambiguous. This CDR3 spans 11 amino acids. Germline lookup yields CDR1 SNHLY and CDR2 FYNNEI. Trimming pared 6 bases from V and 6 bases from J, leaving 8 bases between. This CDR3 reads CASSLGQTQYF. CDR3 DNA: TGTGCCAGCAGCCTAGGCCAGACCCAGTACTTC.

This rearrangement joins TRBV12-3 or TRBV12-4 to TRBJ2-2; D perhaps matches TRBD2 (6 bases). This CDR3 contains 13 residues. Deletions cut 5 bases from V and 4 bases from J, with 8 bases between. CDR3 protein: CASSREFTGELFF. The CDR3 nucleotides are TGTGCCAGCAGTCGGGAGTTCACCGGGGAGCTGTTTTTT.

This chain links TRBV27 with TRBJ2-3; D may be TRBD2 (7 bases). CDR3 length: 15 residues. The germline V and J ends were trimmed by 5 bases and 0 bases, with 12 bases remaining between them. Looked up from germline, CDR1 is MNHEY and CDR2 is SMNVEV (reference sequence). The CDR3: CASSRGGFSTDTQYF. The DNA of the CDR3 is TGTGCCAGCAGTAGGGGGGGCTTTAGCACAGATACGCAGTATTTT.

The chain links TRBV6-6 to TRBJ1-6; TRBD1 matches at 7 bases. Germline CDR1 MNHNY, CDR2 SVGAGI (reference sequence). This CDR3 has 16 residues. V trimming: 6 bases; J trimming: 10 bases; junction bases outside the gene matches: 15. This CDR3 reads CASSTTKTGSDSPLHF. The CDR3 DNA follows: TGTGCCAGCAGCACGACCAAGACAGGGTCGGACTCACCCCTCCACTTT.

This clone appeared a single time. V usage is TRBV7-2 and J usage is TRBJ2-7, with TRBD2 matching over 7 bases. This CDR3 comprises 15 residues. CDR1 SGHTA and CDR2 FQGNSA come from the germline V gene. Trimming at V came to 0 bases and at J to 5 bases, leaving 7 bases not matched to a gene. In nucleotides, the CDR3 is TGTGCCAGCAGCTTAGCTGGACTAGGTGTCGACGAGCAGTACTTC. Its translation: CASSLAGLGVDEQYF.

The V gene is TRBV7-2, the J gene TRBJ1-6; 7 bases align to TRBD1. From germline, CDR1 is SGHTA and CDR2 FQGNSA. V was clipped by 1 base and J by 8 bases; unmatched bases: 11. The CDR3 spans 17 residues. The CDR3 DNA reads TGTGCCAGCAGCTTAGATCCTTTGAGGGGGCTGGATTCACCCCTCCACTTT. Its translation: CASSLDPLRGLDSPLHF.

The V and J genes are TRBV11-2 and TRBJ2-1; the D gene is possibly TRBD1 (5 bases). CDR3 length: 15 amino acids. V lost 0 bases and J 3 bases, leaving 9 bases between the germline ends. Per germline, CDR1 SGHAT and CDR2 FQNNGV. CDR3 in amino acids: CASSLDRVGYNEQFF. The CDR3 DNA reads as TGTGCCAGCAGCTTAGACAGGGTAGGCTACAATGAGCAGTTCTTC.

This chain uses TRBV10-3 with TRBJ1-4; D is possibly TRBD1 (6 bases). The CDR3 length is 13 residues. Trimming stripped 9 bases from V and 4 bases from J, with 12 bases between. Germline V gene data show CDR1 as ENHRY and CDR2 as SYGVKD. CDR3 loop: CAITDRVNEKLFF. In DNA, the CDR3 is TGTGCCATAACGGACAGAGTTAATGAAAAACTGTTTTTT.

The rearrangement links TRBV12-5 to TRBJ2-7, with D tentatively TRBD2 (5 bases). Trimming took off 7 bases at V and 3 bases at J, with 22 bases between the two ends. Germline V CDR1 and CDR2: LGHNT, FRNRAP. There are 16 residues in the CDR3. This chain's CDR3 is CASVPTGKGRVYEQYF. The DNA of the CDR3 is TGTGCTAGTGTCCCGACCGGGAAAGGCCGGGTCTACGAGCAGTACTTC.

The chain employs TRBV19 and TRBJ2-3, with D possibly matching TRBD1 (6 bases). This CDR3 comprises 15 residues. V dropped 1 base and J dropped 1 base, with 9 bases sitting between them. CDR1 and CDR2 from the germline V gene are LNHDA and SQIVND (reference sequence). In DNA, the CDR3 is TGTGCCAGTAGTATAGCAGCAGGGGGCACAGATACGCAGTATTTT. This sequence encodes CASSIAAGGTDTQYF.

This sequence joins TRBV2 and TRBJ2-7, with D maybe TRBD1 (6 bases). This CDR3 has 14 residues. V lost 4 bases, J lost 7 bases, and 17 bases lay in between. Germline loops: CDR1 SNHLY, CDR2 FYNNEI. The CDR3 DNA reads TGTGCCAGCAGTGGCCTGACAGGCCGAGCAGAGCAGTACTTC. As protein: CASSGLTGRAEQYF.

The V call is TRBV29-1, the J call TRBJ1-4; D remains ambiguous. This CDR3 has 13 residues. V lost 6 bases and J 3 bases, leaving 11 bases between the germline ends. Germline CDR1 and CDR2: SQVTM and ANQGSEA. This CDR3 reads CSVLREANEKLFF. In nucleotides, the CDR3 is TGCAGCGTCCTCCGTGAGGCTAATGAAAAACTGTTTTTT. Based on the CDR3 plus reference TRBV29-1 and TRBJ1-4, the full variable domain is SAVISQKPSRDICQRGTSLTIQCQVDSQVTMMFWYRQQPGQSLTLIATANQGSEATYESGFVIDKFPISRPNLTFSTLTVSNMSPEDSSIYLCSVLREANEKLFFGSGTQLSVL.